The 3 T cell receptor beta chains given below trace back to one sample, sequenced in a study of blood T cell repertoires in COVID-19. Measured with immunoSEQ multiplex PCR; TCRdb has only the in-frame clones, and not every one. The sample has 200,000 to 250,000 clones; about 82% are singletons. The sequenced sample was peripheral blood. The source of these receptors is a woman in her seventies with COVID-19, enrolled during active disease.

This chain uses TRBV18 with TRBJ1-2; TRBD1 matches 10 bases. Germline values: CDR1 KGHSH, CDR2 LQKENI. The ends lost 4 bases at V and 0 bases at J; junction bases unmatched: 2. This CDR3 is built from 15 residues. CDR3 in amino acids: CASSRGQGTNYGYTF. The CDR3 DNA reads TGTGCCAGCTCACGGGGACAGGGGACTAACTATGGCTACACCTTC.

The chain joins TRBV19 to TRBJ1-5; 7 bases align to TRBD1. The CDR3 runs 18 residues. The germline CDR1 and CDR2 sequences are LNHDA and SQIVND (reference sequence). V trimming: 7 bases; J trimming: 0 bases; junction bases outside the gene matches: 15. As DNA, the CDR3 is TGTGCCAGTAACCCCGGACAGGCTTACCTTTATAGCAATCAGCCCCAGCATTTT. It yields the protein CASNPGQAYLYSNQPQHF.

J is TRBJ2-7 and V is TRBV6-5, with 11 bases identical to TRBD1. The V segment lost 8 bases and the J segment 3 bases; nucleotides outside the gene matches: 9. CDR1 and CDR2 from the germline V gene are MNHEY and SVGAGI. The CDR3 length is 15 residues. CDR3 sequence: CASCITGTGGYEQYF. In DNA form, the CDR3 reads TGTGCCAGCTGTATTACCGGGACAGGGGGCTACGAGCAGTACTTC.